This T cell receptor (beta chain) was observed in a study of blood T cell repertoires in COVID-19. Assay used: immunoSEQ multiplex PCR; TCRdb lists only in-frame clones, some missing. This sample has around 100,000 clones, with approximately 88% found just once. V gave up 0 bases and J gave up 4 bases; unmatched junction bases: 9. Germline CDR1 reads SGDLS; CDR2 reads YYNGEE. The CDR3 is 17 residues long. The sample comprised peripheral blood. The chain recombines TRBV9 with TRBJ2-3, with 9 bases aligning to TRBD2. This receptor was taken from a woman aged 55-75 years with acute or convalescent COVID-19. CDR3 bases: TGTGCCAGCAGCGTAGCCCTAGGAGCGGGGGGTGCAGATACGCAGTATTTT. Encoded protein: CASSVALGAGGADTQYF.